This T cell receptor (beta chain) was documented in a study of CD8 T cells in Susac syndrome. Germline V CDR1 and CDR2: MNHEY, SVGAGI. The CDR3 is 14 residues long. V gave up 6 bases and J gave up 9 bases, with 18 bases separating them. A note on this clonotype: Antigen: not known.

When the RNA was reverse transcribed, random hexamers were used with an input of 0.5 to 1 ug. Multiplex PCR with immunoSEQ amplified the TCR beta CDR3 across 54 Vbeta and 13 Jbeta. TCRdb re-called the immunoSEQ multiplex PCR reads with MiXCR, one entry per CDR3 protein. The data contain some 180,000 distinct CDR3 sequences, approximately 94% of them singletons. Study-wide points: As the study acknowledged, the number of individuals who were part of its TCR sequencing and HLA analysis was relatively small.

The healthy controls were matched to patients by age and sex. Negative isolation was applied to CD8+ and CD4+ T cells, and FACS enrichment was applied to TEMRA cells. Sample: CD4+ T cells from PBMCs. The receptor was isolated from a human donor in good health. This chain connects TRBV6-5 to TRBJ2-1, with D hard to call. The CDR3 sequence is CASSLTIETSEQFF. CDR3 DNA sequence: TGTGCCAGCAGCCTGACCATAGAAACGAGTGAGCAGTTCTTC.